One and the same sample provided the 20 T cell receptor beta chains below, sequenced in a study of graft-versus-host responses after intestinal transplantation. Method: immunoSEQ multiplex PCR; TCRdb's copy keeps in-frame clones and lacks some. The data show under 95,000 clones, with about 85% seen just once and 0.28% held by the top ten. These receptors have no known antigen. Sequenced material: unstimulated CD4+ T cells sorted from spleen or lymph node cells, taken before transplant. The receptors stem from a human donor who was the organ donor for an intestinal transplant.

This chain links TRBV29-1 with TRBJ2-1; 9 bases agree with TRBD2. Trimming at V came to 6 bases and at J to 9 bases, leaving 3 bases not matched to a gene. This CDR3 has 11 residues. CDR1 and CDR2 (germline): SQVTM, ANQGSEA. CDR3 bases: TGCAGCGTCGGGACTAGCTCTGAGCAGTTCTTC. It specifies CSVGTSSEQFF.

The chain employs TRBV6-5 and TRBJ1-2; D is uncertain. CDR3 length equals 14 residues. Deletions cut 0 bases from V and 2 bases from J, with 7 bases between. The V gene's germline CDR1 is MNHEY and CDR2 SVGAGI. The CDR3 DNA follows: TGTGCCAGCAGTTACTCGGGCCGCAACTATGGCTACACCTTC. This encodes CASSYSGRNYGYTF.

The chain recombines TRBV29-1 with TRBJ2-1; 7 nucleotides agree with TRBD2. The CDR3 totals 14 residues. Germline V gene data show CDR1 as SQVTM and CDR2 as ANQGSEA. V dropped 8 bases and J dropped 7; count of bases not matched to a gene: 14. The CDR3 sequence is CSSREDHYLNEQFF. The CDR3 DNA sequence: TGCAGCAGCCGGGAGGACCATTACTTAAATGAGCAGTTCTTC.

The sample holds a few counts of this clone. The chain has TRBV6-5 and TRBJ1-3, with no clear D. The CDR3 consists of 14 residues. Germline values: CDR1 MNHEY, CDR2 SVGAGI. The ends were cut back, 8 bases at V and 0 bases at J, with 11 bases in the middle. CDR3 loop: CASGISVSGNTIYF. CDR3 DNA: TGTGCCAGCGGAATCAGCGTCTCTGGAAACACCATATATTTT.

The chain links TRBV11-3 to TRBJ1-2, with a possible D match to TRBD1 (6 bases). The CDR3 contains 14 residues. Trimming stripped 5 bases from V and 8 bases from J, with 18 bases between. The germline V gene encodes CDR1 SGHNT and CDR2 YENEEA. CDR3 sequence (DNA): TGTGCCAGCAGCCCTACAGGGATTCTCCGAGGCTACACCTTC. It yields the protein CASSPTGILRGYTF. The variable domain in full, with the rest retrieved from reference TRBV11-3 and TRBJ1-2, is EAGVVQSPRYKIIEKKQPVAFWCNPISGHNTLYWYLQNLGQGPELLIRYENEEAVDDSQLPKDRFSAERLKGVDSTLKIQPAELGDSAVYLCASSPTGILRGYTFGSGTRLTVV.

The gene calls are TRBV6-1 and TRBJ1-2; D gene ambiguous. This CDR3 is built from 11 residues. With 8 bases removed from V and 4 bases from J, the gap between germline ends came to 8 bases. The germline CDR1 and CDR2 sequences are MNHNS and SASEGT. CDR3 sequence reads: CASQQTYGYTF. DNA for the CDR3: TGTGCCAGCCAACAGACCTATGGCTACACCTTC.

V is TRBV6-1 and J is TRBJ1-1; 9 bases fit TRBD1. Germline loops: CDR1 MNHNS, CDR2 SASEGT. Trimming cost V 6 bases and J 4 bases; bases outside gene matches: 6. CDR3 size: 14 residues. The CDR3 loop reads CASSKDRGGTEAFF. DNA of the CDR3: TGTGCCAGCAGCAAGGACAGGGGAGGCACTGAAGCTTTCTTT.

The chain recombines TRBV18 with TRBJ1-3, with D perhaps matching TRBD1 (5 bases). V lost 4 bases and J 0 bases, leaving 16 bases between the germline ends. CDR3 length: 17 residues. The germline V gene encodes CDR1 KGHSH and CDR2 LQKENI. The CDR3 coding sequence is TGTGCCAGCTCACAAAATCAGGGTTTGAGCTCTGGAAACACCATATATTTT. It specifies CASSQNQGLSSGNTIYF. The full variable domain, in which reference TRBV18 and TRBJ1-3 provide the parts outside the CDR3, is NAGVMQNPRHLVRRRGQEARLRCSPMKGHSHVYWYRQLPEEGLKFMVYLQKENIIDESGMPKERFSAEFPKEGPSILRIQQVVRGDSAAYFCASSQNQGLSSGNTIYFGEGSWLTVV.

CDR3 DNA: TGTGCCAGCAGCCAGGGGAACTCCTACGAGCAGTACTTC. Translating it yields CASSQGNSYEQYF. The V and J genes are TRBV11-3 and TRBJ2-7, with a weak D call TRBD1 (6 bases). This CDR3 spans 13 amino acids. Deletions cut 5 bases from V and 0 bases from J, with 8 bases between. Germline values: CDR1 SGHNT, CDR2 YENEEA. The entire variable domain, with the rest obtained from reference TRBV11-3 and TRBJ2-7, is as follows: EAGVVQSPRYKIIEKKQPVAFWCNPISGHNTLYWYLQNLGQGPELLIRYENEEAVDDSQLPKDRFSAERLKGVDSTLKIQPAELGDSAVYLCASSQGNSYEQYFGPGTRLTVT.

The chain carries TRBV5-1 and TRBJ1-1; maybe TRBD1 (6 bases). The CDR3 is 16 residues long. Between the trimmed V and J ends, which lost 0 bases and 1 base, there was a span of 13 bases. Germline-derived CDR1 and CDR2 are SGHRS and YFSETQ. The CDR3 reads CASSLADRGANTEAFF. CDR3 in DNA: TGCGCCAGCAGCTTGGCGGACCGGGGGGCGAACACTGAAGCTTTCTTT.

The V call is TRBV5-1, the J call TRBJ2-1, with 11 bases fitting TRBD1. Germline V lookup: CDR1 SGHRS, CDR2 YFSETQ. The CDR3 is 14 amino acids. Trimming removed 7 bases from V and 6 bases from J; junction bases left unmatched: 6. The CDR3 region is CASASGTGGNEQFF. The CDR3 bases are TGCGCCAGCGCCTCCGGGACAGGGGGCAATGAGCAGTTCTTC.

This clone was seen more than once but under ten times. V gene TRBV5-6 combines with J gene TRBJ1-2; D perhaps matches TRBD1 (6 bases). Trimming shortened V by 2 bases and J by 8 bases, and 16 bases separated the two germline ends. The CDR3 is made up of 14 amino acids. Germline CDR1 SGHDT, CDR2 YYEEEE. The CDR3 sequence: CASSLQGTHRGYTF. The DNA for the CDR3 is TGTGCCAGCAGCTTACAGGGAACCCATAGAGGCTACACCTTC.

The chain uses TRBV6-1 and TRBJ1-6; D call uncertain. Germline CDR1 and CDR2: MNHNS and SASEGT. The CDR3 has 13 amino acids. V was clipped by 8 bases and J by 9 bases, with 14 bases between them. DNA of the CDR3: TGTGCCAGCGGTAGCAGGCGGGCTTCACCCCTCCACTTT. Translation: CASGSRRASPLHF.

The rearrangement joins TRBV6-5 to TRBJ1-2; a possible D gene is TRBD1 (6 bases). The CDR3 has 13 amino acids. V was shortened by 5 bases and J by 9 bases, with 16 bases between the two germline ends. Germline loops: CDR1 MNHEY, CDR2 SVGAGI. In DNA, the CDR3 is TGTGCCAGCAGTGAAAACCGACAGGCTCGCTACACCTTC. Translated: CASSENRQARYTF.

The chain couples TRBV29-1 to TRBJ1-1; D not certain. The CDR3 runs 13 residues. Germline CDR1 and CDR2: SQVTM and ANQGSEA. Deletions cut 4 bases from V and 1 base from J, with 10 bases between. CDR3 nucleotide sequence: TGCAGCGTTGTTGAGGGCGCGAACACTGAAGCTTTCTTT. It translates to CSVVEGANTEAFF.

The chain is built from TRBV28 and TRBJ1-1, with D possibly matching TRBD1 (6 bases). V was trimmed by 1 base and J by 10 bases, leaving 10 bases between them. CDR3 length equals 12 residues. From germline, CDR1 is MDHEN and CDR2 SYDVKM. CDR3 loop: CASSLYQGPAFF. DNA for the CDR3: TGTGCCAGCAGTTTATATCAGGGGCCAGCTTTCTTT.

CDR3 amino acids: CASRPRGTTWNEQFF. The CDR3 coding sequence is TGTGCCAGCAGACCCCGGGGGACTACCTGGAATGAGCAGTTCTTC. The chain carries TRBV2 and TRBJ2-1, with 7 bases aligning to TRBD2. In germline, CDR1 is SNHLY, CDR2 FYNNEI. There are 15 residues in the CDR3. The junction had 12 bases not matched to a gene; V was cut back by 6 bases and J by 7 bases.

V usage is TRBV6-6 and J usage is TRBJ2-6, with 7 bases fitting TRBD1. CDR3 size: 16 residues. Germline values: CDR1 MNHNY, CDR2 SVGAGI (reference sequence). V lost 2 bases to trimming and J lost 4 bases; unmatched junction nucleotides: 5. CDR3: CASSYPTGTGANVLTF. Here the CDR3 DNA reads TGTGCCAGCAGTTACCCGACAGGGACCGGGGCCAACGTCCTGACTTTC.

CDR3 loop: CASRTPQRPDGYTF. CDR3 bases: TGTGCCAGCCGCACTCCCCAGAGGCCTGATGGCTACACCTTC. The V and J genes are TRBV6-6 and TRBJ1-2; D remains unclear. Germline CDR1 and CDR2: MNHNY and SVGAGI (reference sequence). The CDR3 consists of 14 residues. With 8 bases removed from V and 6 bases from J, the gap between germline ends came to 19 bases.

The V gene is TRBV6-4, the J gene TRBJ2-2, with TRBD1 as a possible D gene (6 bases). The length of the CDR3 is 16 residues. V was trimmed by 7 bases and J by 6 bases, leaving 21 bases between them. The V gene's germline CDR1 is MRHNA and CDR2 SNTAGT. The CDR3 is CASIPPTGGRSGELFF. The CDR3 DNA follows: TGTGCCAGCATTCCCCCGACAGGTGGTAGGTCCGGGGAGCTGTTTTTT.